This T cell receptor beta chain was documented in a study of blood T cells in healthy people across ages. Study-level findings and limits: Age brought a roughly linear fall in TCR beta diversity measured per million T cells.

Combining a sample-barcoded 5' primer with a J-beta primer mix, a second PCR ran for about 7 to 12 cycles. TCRdb analysed the 5' RACE reads with MiXCR anew, one entry per CDR3 protein. This sample has over a million distinct CDR3 sequences, with 20% to 25% found just once. Concerning this clonotype: Antigen: not known.

These same data were also listed under a study on T cells of mothers and their children. From that report: From each mother came over 9.5 million TCR beta CDR3 reads, and from each child came 2.5 million to 3 million.

Sequenced material: blood. This clonotype was obtained from a girl aged 2-10 years in good health.

Here the CDR3 DNA reads TGTGCCAGTAAAACTACAGGGACCAACACTGAAGCTTTCTTT. This translates into CASKTTGTNTEAFF. The genes are TRBV19 and TRBJ1-1, with D maybe TRBD1 (6 bases). The CDR3 has 14 residues. The V end was cut by 7 bases, the J end by 2 bases, with 14 bases between. Looked up from germline, CDR1 is LNHDA and CDR2 is SQIVND (reference sequence).